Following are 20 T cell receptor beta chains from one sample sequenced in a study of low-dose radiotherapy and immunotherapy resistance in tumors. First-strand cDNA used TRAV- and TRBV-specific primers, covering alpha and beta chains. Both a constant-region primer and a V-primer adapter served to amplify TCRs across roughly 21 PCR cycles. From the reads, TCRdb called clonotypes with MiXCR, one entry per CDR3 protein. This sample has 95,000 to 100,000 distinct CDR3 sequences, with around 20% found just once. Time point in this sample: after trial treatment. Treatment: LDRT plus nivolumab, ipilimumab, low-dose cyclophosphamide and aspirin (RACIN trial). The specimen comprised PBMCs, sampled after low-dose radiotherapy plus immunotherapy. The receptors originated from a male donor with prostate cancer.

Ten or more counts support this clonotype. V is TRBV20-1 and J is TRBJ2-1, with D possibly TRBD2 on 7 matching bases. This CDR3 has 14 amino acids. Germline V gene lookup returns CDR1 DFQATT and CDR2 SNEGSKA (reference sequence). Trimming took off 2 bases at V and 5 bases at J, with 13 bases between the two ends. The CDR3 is CSARSPGGHNEQFF. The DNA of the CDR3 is TGCAGTGCTAGATCCCCGGGGGGCCACAATGAGCAGTTCTTC.

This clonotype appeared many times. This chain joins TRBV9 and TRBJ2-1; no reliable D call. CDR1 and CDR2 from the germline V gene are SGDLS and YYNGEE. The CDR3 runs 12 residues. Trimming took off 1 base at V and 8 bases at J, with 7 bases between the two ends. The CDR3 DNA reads TGTGCCAGCAGCGTATGGACCCATGAGCAGTTCTTC. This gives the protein CASSVWTHEQFF.

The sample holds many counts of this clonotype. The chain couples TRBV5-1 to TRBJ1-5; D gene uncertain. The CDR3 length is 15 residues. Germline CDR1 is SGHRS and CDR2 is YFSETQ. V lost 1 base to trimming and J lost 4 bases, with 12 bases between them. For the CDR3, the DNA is TGCGCCAGCAGCTTGTTAGGTCGGAGTAATCAGCCCCAGCATTTT. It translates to CASSLLGRSNQPQHF.

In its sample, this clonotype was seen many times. This CDR3 is CSARGSWAEQYF. The CDR3 bases are TGCAGTGCTAGAGGCAGCTGGGCCGAGCAGTACTTC. The rearrangement uses TRBV20-1 and TRBJ2-7; D is unresolved. This CDR3 is 12 amino acids long. V lost 1 base and J 6 bases, leaving 10 bases between the germline ends. CDR1 is DFQATT and CDR2 is SNEGSKA in the germline V gene (reference sequence).

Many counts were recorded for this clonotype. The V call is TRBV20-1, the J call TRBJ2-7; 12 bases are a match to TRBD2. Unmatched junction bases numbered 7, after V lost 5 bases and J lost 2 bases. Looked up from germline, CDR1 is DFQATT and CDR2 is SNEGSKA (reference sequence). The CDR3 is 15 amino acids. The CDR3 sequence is CSAAALAGGTYEQYF. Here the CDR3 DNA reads TGCAGTGCTGCCGCCCTAGCGGGGGGGACCTACGAGCAGTACTTC.

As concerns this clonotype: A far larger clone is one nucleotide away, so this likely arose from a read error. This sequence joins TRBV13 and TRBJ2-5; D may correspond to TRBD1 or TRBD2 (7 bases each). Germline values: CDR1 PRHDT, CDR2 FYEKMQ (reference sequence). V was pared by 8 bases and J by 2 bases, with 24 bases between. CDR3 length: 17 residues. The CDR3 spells CASGRDRFGSTQETQYF. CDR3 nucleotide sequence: TGTGCCAGCGGGAGGGACAGATTCGGCTCGACTCAAGAGACCCAGTACTTC.

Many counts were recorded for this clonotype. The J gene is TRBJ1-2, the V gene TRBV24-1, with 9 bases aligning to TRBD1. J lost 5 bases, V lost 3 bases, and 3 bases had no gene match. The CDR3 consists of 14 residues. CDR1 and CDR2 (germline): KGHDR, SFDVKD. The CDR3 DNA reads TGTGCCACCAGTGATCCCGGGACAGGGTATGGCTACACCTTC. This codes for CATSDPGTGYGYTF.

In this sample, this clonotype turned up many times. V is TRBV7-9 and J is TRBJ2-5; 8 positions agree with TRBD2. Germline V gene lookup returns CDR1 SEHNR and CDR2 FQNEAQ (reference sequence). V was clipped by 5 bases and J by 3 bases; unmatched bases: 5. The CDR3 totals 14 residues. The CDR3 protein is CASSLHGGEETQYF. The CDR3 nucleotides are TGTGCCAGCAGCCTGCACGGGGGGGAAGAGACCCAGTACTTC.

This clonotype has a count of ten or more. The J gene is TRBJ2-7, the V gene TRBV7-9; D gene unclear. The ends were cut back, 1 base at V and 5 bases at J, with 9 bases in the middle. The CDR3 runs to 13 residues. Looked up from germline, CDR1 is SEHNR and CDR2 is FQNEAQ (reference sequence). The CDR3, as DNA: TGTGCCAGCAGCTTAGGAGCTGAGGACGAGCAGTACTTC. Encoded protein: CASSLGAEDEQYF. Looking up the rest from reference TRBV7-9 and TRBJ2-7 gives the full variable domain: DTGVSQNPRHKITKRGQNVTFRCDPISEHNRLYWYRQTLGQGPEFLTYFQNEAQLEKSRLLSDRFSAERPKGSFSTLEIQRTEQGDSAMYLCASSLGAEDEQYFGPGTRLTVT.

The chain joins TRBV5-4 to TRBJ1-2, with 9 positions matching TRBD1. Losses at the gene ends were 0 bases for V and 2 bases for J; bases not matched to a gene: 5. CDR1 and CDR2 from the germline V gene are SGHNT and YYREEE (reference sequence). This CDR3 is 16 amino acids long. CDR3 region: CASSLGGQGRNYGYTF. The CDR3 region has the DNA TGTGCCAGCAGCTTGGGTGGACAGGGGAGAAACTATGGCTACACCTTC. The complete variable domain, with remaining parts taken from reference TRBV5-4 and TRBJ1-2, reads ETGVTQSPTHLIKTRGQQVTLRCSSQSGHNTVSWYQQALGQGPQFIFQYYREEENGRGNFPPRFSGLQFPNYSSELNVNALELDDSALYLCASSLGGQGRNYGYTFGSGTRLTVV.

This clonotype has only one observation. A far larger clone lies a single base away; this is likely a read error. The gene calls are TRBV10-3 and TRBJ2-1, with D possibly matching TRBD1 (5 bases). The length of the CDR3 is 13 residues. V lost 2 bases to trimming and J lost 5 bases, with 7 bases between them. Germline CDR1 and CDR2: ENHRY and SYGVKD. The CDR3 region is CAISEAGNNEQFF. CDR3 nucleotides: TGTGCCATCAGTGAGGCAGGGAACAATGAGCAGTTCTTC.

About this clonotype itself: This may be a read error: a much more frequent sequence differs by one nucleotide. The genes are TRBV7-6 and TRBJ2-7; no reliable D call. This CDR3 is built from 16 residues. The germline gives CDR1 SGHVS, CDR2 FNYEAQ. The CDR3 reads CVSSPPHSSVPYEQYF. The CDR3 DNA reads TGTGTCAGCAGCCCCCCCCACTCATCCGTTCCCTACGAGCAGTACTTC.

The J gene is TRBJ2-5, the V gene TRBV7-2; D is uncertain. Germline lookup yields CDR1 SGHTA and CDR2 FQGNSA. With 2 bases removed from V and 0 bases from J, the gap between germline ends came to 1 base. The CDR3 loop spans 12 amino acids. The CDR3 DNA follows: TGTGCCAGCAGCTTATACCAAGAGACCCAGTACTTC. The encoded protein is CASSLYQETQYF.

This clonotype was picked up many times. The CDR3 nucleotides are TGTGCCTGGAGTGGTTTGGGACAGGGGAACACTGAAGCTTTCTTT. This codes for CAWSGLGQGNTEAFF. This chain links TRBV30 with TRBJ1-1; TRBD1 aligns across 9 bases. The CDR3 covers 15 residues. V dropped 1 base and J dropped 1; count of bases not matched to a gene: 4. Germline CDR1 is GTSNPN and CDR2 is SVGIG (reference sequence).

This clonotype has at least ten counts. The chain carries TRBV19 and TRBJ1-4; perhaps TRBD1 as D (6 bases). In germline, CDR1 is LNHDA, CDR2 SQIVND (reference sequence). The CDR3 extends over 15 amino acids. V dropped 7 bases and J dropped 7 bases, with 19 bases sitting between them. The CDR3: CASTPSGGNGEKLFF. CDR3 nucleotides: TGTGCCAGTACCCCTTCGGGGGGCAACGGTGAAAAACTGTTTTTT.

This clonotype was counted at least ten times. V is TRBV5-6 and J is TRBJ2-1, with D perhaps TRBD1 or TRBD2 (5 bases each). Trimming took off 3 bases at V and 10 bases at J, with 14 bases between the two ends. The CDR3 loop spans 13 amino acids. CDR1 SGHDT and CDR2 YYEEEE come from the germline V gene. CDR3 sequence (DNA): TGTGCCAGCAGCTGGGGGAAGCTTCACGAGCAGTTCTTC. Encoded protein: CASSWGKLHEQFF.

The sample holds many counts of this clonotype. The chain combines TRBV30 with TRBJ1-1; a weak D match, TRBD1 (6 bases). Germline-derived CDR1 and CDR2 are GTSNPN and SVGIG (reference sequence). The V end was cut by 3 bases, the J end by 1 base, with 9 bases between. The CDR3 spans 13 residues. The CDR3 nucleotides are TGTGCCTGGAGGTGGGGGCCGAACACTGAAGCTTTCTTT. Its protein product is CAWRWGPNTEAFF.

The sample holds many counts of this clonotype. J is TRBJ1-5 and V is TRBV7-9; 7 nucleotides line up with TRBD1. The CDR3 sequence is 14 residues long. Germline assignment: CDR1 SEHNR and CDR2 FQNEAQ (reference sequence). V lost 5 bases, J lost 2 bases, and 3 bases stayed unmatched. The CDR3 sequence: CASSRDRGNQPQHF. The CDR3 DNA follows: TGTGCCAGCAGCCGAGACAGGGGCAATCAGCCCCAGCATTTT.

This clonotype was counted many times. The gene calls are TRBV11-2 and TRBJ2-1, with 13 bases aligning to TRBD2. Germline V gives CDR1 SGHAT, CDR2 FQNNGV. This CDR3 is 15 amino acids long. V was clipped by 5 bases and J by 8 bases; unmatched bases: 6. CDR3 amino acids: CASSRTSGGGYEQFF. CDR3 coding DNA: TGTGCCAGCAGCCGGACTAGCGGGGGAGGGTATGAGCAGTTCTTC.

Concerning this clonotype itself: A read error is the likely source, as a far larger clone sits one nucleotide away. The CDR3 sequence: CSVESGDTQETQFF. Written as DNA, the CDR3 is TGCAGCGTTGAATCGGGGGACACCCAAGAGACCCAGTTCTTC. The chain carries TRBV29-1 and TRBJ2-1; possibly TRBD1 or TRBD2 for D (6 bases each). The germline gives CDR1 SQVTM, CDR2 ANQGSEA. The V end lost 2 bases, the J end lost 13 bases, and 21 bases lay between the germline ends. This CDR3 is built from 14 residues.